The clone carrying this T cell receptor (beta chain) turned up a few times. Its antigen is not known. CDR1 SNHLY and CDR2 FYNNEI come from the germline V gene. The CDR3 runs to 13 residues. V lost 4 bases and J lost 5, with 11 bases in between. The data were obtained in a study of cytomegalovirus exposure and HLA in healthy donors. Study conclusions and caveats: Later on, an analysis tied roughly 17,000 TCR beta sequences to HLA alleles at 0.05 false discovery rate. Reports showed the classifier diagnosing cytomegalovirus status with high specificity and sensitivity.

In nominal health when sampled, donors likely had unrecorded immune exposures nonetheless. Primers: 60 Vbeta forward and 13 Jbeta reverse. The data were produced by immunoSEQ multiplex PCR, yet TCRdb's version contains in-frame clones alone and is incomplete. Of 130,000 or so clones in the sample, around 73% were seen once. The sequence was collected from a female donor in good health and CMV-seronegative. The specimen sequenced was PBMCs. The chain carries TRBV2 and TRBJ1-2; D might be TRBD1 (5 bases). Written as DNA, the CDR3 is TGTGCCAGCAGTGGGGGGGGAAGGTATGGCTACACCTTC. Translating it yields CASSGGGRYGYTF.